This T cell receptor (beta chain) is drawn from a study of cytotoxic CD8 clonotypes in ibrutinib-treated CLL. Overall study context: The authors obtained response samples at a median of about 11 months of treatment, range 6 to 36. When averaged across all of the samples, the counts came to a few hundred thousand productive templates and 85,000 to 95,000 productive rearrangements.

Depths of 1 in 200,000 to 1 in 1 million T cells were the sequencing target. TCRdb's table, derived via immunoSEQ multiplex PCR, lists solely in-frame clones and lacks some. The data contain fewer than 25,000 clones, under 80% of them singletons. The germline gives CDR1 SGHAT, CDR2 FQDESV (reference sequence). The CDR3 sequence is 18 residues long. Trimming pared 1 base from V and 0 bases from J, leaving 16 bases between. Material: PBMCs, obtained before ibrutinib treatment. The sequence was obtained from a human donor with chronic lymphocytic leukemia. The chain employs TRBV11-1 and TRBJ2-1; D unresolved. The CDR3 sequence: CASSLGRKTESSYNEQFF. CDR3 bases: TGTGCCAGCAGCTTAGGGAGAAAGACCGAAAGCTCCTACAATGAGCAGTTCTTC.